Here is one TCR beta chain with its context. The antigen is unknown. The germline V gene encodes CDR1 MGHRA and CDR2 YSYEKL. Trimming removed 4 bases from V and 2 bases from J, with 15 bases in between. The CDR3 covers 15 residues. These data come from a study of cytomegalovirus exposure and HLA in healthy donors. Broader study findings: In vitro testing confirmed a few CMV-associated chains as specific for CMV antigens.

PCR was performed using 60 Vbeta and 13 Jbeta primers. Assay used: immunoSEQ multiplex PCR; TCRdb lists only in-frame clones, some missing. This listing includes 170,000 or so clones. The chain carries TRBV4-1 and TRBJ2-7; D may be TRBD1 (5 bases). Sequenced material: PBMCs. This receptor was taken from a man aged 30 to 39 in good health and CMV-seronegative. The CDR3: CASSPFREGAYEQYF. CDR3 DNA: TGCGCCAGCAGCCCTTTTAGGGAAGGGGCCTACGAGCAGTACTTC.